Below are 26 T cell receptor beta chains sequenced from a single sample in a study of T cells in Graves' hyperthyroidism and ophthalmopathy. TCR beta CDR3 region amplification was performed from RNA transcripts. In the first-round RT-PCR of the TCR CDR3, the HTBI primer set was used. TCRdb fed the multiplex PCR reads into MiXCR, producing one record per CDR3 protein. The sample shows 600,000 to 850,000 distinct CDR3 sequences, about 17% of them seen only once. Material for sequencing was blood. The source is a woman in her fifties or sixties with Graves' hyperthyroidism that later progressed to Graves' ophthalmopathy.

This clonotype was counted a few times. The rearrangement links TRBV20-1 to TRBJ2-7; a possible D gene is TRBD2 (6 bases). The germline gives CDR1 DFQATT, CDR2 SNEGSKA (reference sequence). This CDR3 spans 14 amino acids. The ends were cut back, 8 bases at V and 0 bases at J, with 17 bases in the middle. The CDR3 loop reads CSPLGTDNSYEQYF. The CDR3 coding sequence is TGCAGTCCTCTGGGGACTGACAACTCCTACGAGCAGTACTTC.

V gene TRBV27 combines with J gene TRBJ1-4, with D perhaps TRBD1 (6 bases). Germline assignment: CDR1 MNHEY and CDR2 SMNVEV (reference sequence). V shed 6 bases and J shed 3 bases, with 14 bases lying between them. The CDR3 covers 15 residues. For the CDR3, the DNA is TGTGCCAGCAGATACCACAGGGCGTCTAATGAAAAACTGTTTTTT. Encoded protein: CASRYHRASNEKLFF.

This clonotype has at least ten counts. The V and J genes are TRBV7-8 and TRBJ2-5; TRBD2 agrees at 8 bases. Germline CDR1 is SGHVS and CDR2 is FQNEAQ. This CDR3 spans 17 amino acids. Losses at the gene ends were 0 bases for V and 0 bases for J; bases not matched to a gene: 6. CDR3 sequence reads: CASSLAHRGGHQETQYF. The CDR3 bases are TGTGCCAGCAGCTTAGCGCATCGCGGGGGGCACCAAGAGACCCAGTACTTC.

CDR3 bases: TGTGCCAGCACCTTTAGCGGGGGACCATACAATGAGCAGTTCTTC. Its translation: CASTFSGGPYNEQFF. The rearrangement uses TRBV27 and TRBJ2-1, with 9 bases identical to TRBD2. Germline CDR1 and CDR2: MNHEY and SMNVEV (reference sequence). Germline trimming cut 7 bases from V and 4 bases from J; bases unmatched to any gene: 8. This CDR3 comprises 15 residues.

This clonotype was seen repeatedly, ten times or more. The J gene is TRBJ1-1, the V gene TRBV27, with D unclear. The germline V gene encodes CDR1 MNHEY and CDR2 SMNVEV (reference sequence). The CDR3 has 14 amino acids. Between the trimmed V and J ends, which lost 5 bases and 3 bases, there was a span of 13 bases. In DNA, the CDR3 is TGTGCCAGCAGTAGCCTCGGGAGAGACACTGAAGCTTTCTTT. Its protein is CASSSLGRDTEAFF.

CDR3 in amino acids: CSVVAAYEQYF. CDR3 DNA: TGCAGCGTTGTGGCAGCCTACGAGCAGTACTTC. The J gene is TRBJ2-7, the V gene TRBV29-1; D unclear. V was trimmed by 4 bases and J by 2 bases, leaving 6 bases between them. CDR1 and CDR2 from the germline V gene are SQVTM and ANQGSEA. The CDR3 is 11 amino acids.

This clonotype was recorded at least ten times. The chain links TRBV7-3 to TRBJ2-3, with D perhaps TRBD1 or TRBD2 (6 bases each). V gave up 7 bases and J gave up 1 base, with 21 bases separating them. This CDR3 has 17 amino acids. CDR1 is SGHTA, CDR2 FQGTGA, per germline. CDR3 nucleotides: TGTGCCAGCAACCTCCGCCGTGGTGGGGGGCGCACAGATACGCAGTATTTT. Protein product: CASNLRRGGGRTDTQYF.

The J gene is TRBJ1-3, the V gene TRBV14, with D possibly being TRBD1 (6 bases). The germline V and J ends were trimmed by 4 bases and 4 bases, with 11 bases remaining between them. There are 14 residues in the CDR3. Per the germline V gene, CDR1 is SGHDN and CDR2 is FVKESK. In DNA, the CDR3 is TGTGCCAGCAGCCCCGCCGGGACAGGAAACACCATATATTTT. It encodes CASSPAGTGNTIYF.

The chain joins TRBV19 to TRBJ1-2, with D uncertain. Germline V CDR1 and CDR2: LNHDA, SQIVND (reference sequence). V was shortened by 0 bases and J by 4 bases, with 12 bases between the two germline ends. The CDR3 is 15 amino acids. The CDR3 sequence is CASSIESTDLYGYTF. CDR3 coding DNA: TGTGCCAGTAGTATAGAATCGACGGATCTCTATGGCTACACCTTC.

This clonotype was counted a few times. The CDR3 loop is CASTTGTGRNEQFF. In nucleotides, the CDR3 is TGTGCCAGCACAACCGGGACAGGACGCAATGAGCAGTTCTTC. The gene calls are TRBV12-3 or TRBV12-4 and TRBJ2-1; 8 nucleotides agree with TRBD1. The CDR3 loop spans 14 amino acids. Trimming removed 7 bases from V and 6 bases from J; junction bases left unmatched: 8.

This clonotype was recorded many times. V gene TRBV11-2 combines with J gene TRBJ1-4; 11 bases line up with TRBD1. The CDR3 length is 14 residues. V lost 6 bases, J lost 8 bases, and 5 bases stayed unmatched. From germline, CDR1 is SGHAT and CDR2 FQNNGV. CDR3 sequence reads: CASSRTGGREKLFF. The CDR3 DNA follows: TGTGCCAGCAGTCGGACAGGGGGCAGGGAAAAACTGTTTTTT.

In this sample, this clonotype turned up a few times. V is TRBV6-5 and J is TRBJ1-1; D remains ambiguous. Germline lookup yields CDR1 MNHEY and CDR2 SVGAGI. V lost 2 bases and J lost 4, with 23 bases in between. CDR3 length: 18 residues. The CDR3 is CASSYRGQVPGQSTEAFF. As DNA, the CDR3 is TGTGCCAGCAGTTACCGCGGCCAGGTACCGGGCCAGAGCACTGAAGCTTTCTTT.

This clonotype has just a few counts. The rearrangement joins TRBV4-1 to TRBJ1-5; the D is unclear. Germline CDR1 is MGHRA and CDR2 is YSYEKL. The CDR3 is 15 residues long. V was shortened by 0 bases and J by 3 bases, with 9 bases between the two germline ends. The chain's CDR3 is CASSQDQTHNQPQHF. DNA of the CDR3: TGCGCCAGCAGCCAAGATCAGACGCACAATCAGCCCCAGCATTTT.

This clonotype has only a few counts. The J gene is TRBJ2-3, the V gene TRBV6-1; the D is unclear. V lost 2 bases, J lost 6 bases, and 21 bases lay in between. The CDR3 runs 17 residues. Germline CDR1 and CDR2: MNHNS and SASEGT. The CDR3 DNA sequence: TGTGCCAGCAGTGAACGCCCGGGCATTGTTTCCTCGGATACGCAGTATTTT. Its protein is CASSERPGIVSSDTQYF.

This clonotype was recorded many times. J is TRBJ2-7 and V is TRBV12-3 or TRBV12-4, with D perhaps given as TRBD1 or TRBD2 (5 bases each). V was cut by 3 bases and J by 2 bases, with 11 bases left in between. CDR3 length: 14 residues. CDR3 nucleotide sequence: TGTGCCAGCAGTTTCCGGGACGGAGCCTACGAGCAGTACTTC. Translation: CASSFRDGAYEQYF.

This clonotype was counted many times. This chain joins TRBV6-1 and TRBJ2-5, with a weak D call TRBD2 (7 bases). Trimming pared 5 bases from V and 1 base from J, leaving 17 bases between. Germline assignment: CDR1 MNHNS and CDR2 SASEGT. This CDR3 is built from 16 residues. DNA of the CDR3: TGTGCCAGCAGTCGGGGGGCGGGGGTGACCCAAGAGACCCAGTACTTC. Its translation is CASSRGAGVTQETQYF.

There are many counts of this clonotype. The chain couples TRBV3-1 to TRBJ1-1; 7 bases map to TRBD1. The CDR3 is 16 amino acids. V lost 1 base to trimming and J lost 8 bases; unmatched junction nucleotides: 13. Germline CDR1 is LGHDT and CDR2 is YNNKEL (reference sequence). CDR3 nucleotides: TGTGCCAGCAGCCAAGGCCCGGGACAGAGGAGTCGGGAAGCTTTCTTT. Translating it yields CASSQGPGQRSREAFF. Full variable domain (remainder filled in from reference TRBV3-1 and TRBJ1-1): DTAVSQTPKYLVTQMGNDKSIKCEQNLGHDTMYWYKQDSKKFLKIMFSYNNKELIINETVPNRFSPKSPDKAHLNLHINSLELGDSAVYFCASSQGPGQRSREAFFGQGTRLTVV.

There are many counts of this clonotype. Germline and junction disagree at one end, which may indicate a read error. CDR3: CASSLAAGNAEAFF. Written as DNA, the CDR3 is TGTGCCAGCAGCTTAGCGGCGGGGAACGCTGAAGCTTTCTTT. J is TRBJ1-1 and V is TRBV11-2; D is uncertain. CDR1 SGHAT and CDR2 FQNNGV come from the germline V gene. This CDR3 has 14 amino acids.

This clonotype was picked up a small number of times. The V and J genes are TRBV5-6 and TRBJ1-5; D unclear. The CDR3 runs to 15 residues. Trimming pared 4 bases from V and 6 bases from J, leaving 17 bases between. CDR1 and CDR2 (germline): SGHDT, YYEEEE. CDR3 DNA sequence: TGTGCCAGCAGCCCGAGAGCTGAGGGCGCTCAGCCCCAGCATTTT. Residues: CASSPRAEGAQPQHF.

The chain carries TRBV12-3 or TRBV12-4 and TRBJ2-7; 7 nucleotides agree with TRBD2. The V and J ends lost 6 bases and 2 bases, in that order; junction bases with no gene match: 7. This CDR3 is 14 amino acids long. The CDR3 DNA reads as TGTGCCAGCAGGCGTCGGGGGGTGGCCTACGAGCAGTACTTC. This gives the protein CASRRRGVAYEQYF.

This clonotype appeared many times. The rearrangement links TRBV6-6 to TRBJ2-3, with D unclear. Germline CDR1 reads MNHNY; CDR2 reads SVGAGI (reference sequence). V gave up 0 bases and J gave up 4 bases, with 17 bases separating them. CDR3 length: 17 amino acids. The CDR3 DNA reads TGTGCCAGCAGTTACTCCAGGACGGCCATTCGAGCAGATACGCAGTATTTT. Amino acids: CASSYSRTAIRADTQYF.

CDR3 region: CASSESSGGPVGTQYF. The CDR3 region has the DNA TGTGCCAGCAGTGAAAGTAGCGGGGGGCCGGTAGGGACGCAGTATTTT. The rearrangement joins TRBV2 to TRBJ2-3, with TRBD2 matching 10 bases. The CDR3 contains 16 residues. Germline V lookup: CDR1 SNHLY, CDR2 FYNNEI. V shed 2 bases, J shed 9 bases, and the junction held 11 bases outside the gene matches.

This clonotype was recorded many times. The CDR3 region is CASRTPGGAGNIQYF. The CDR3 DNA reads TGTGCCAGCAGGACCCCAGGGGGGGCGGGAAACATTCAGTACTTC. V gene TRBV11-2 combines with J gene TRBJ2-4; D might be TRBD1 or TRBD2, each matching 7 bases. Germline V gene data show CDR1 as SGHAT and CDR2 as FQNNGV. CDR3 size: 15 residues. V was shortened by 6 bases and J by 6 bases, with 18 bases between the two germline ends.

This clonotype was seen at least ten times. The chain employs TRBV5-8 and TRBJ2-7; 8 bases are a match to TRBD2. V trimming: 3 bases; J trimming: 1 base; junction bases outside the gene matches: 9. The CDR3 length is 16 residues. Germline lookup yields CDR1 SGHTS and CDR2 YDEGEE. This chain's CDR3 is CASSWEGRGDSYEQYF. The CDR3 bases are TGTGCCAGCAGCTGGGAGGGGCGGGGGGATTCCTACGAGCAGTACTTC.

The chain employs TRBV6-6 and TRBJ2-3; D gene ambiguous. This CDR3 has 12 residues. Trimming took 2 bases from V and 5 from J, leaving 5 bases between them. The germline V gene encodes CDR1 MNHNY and CDR2 SVGAGI (reference sequence). The chain's CDR3 is CASSYVLDTQYF. The CDR3 coding sequence is TGTGCCAGCAGTTACGTACTAGATACGCAGTATTTT.

A word on this clonotype: The junction does not match germline at one end; this may be a read error. The chain joins TRBV12-3 or TRBV12-4 to TRBJ2-7, with D hard to call. The CDR3 consists of 12 residues. The chain's CDR3 is CASSLTGYEQHF. The CDR3 nucleotides read TGTGCCAGCAGTTTAACCGGCTACGAGCAGCACTTC.